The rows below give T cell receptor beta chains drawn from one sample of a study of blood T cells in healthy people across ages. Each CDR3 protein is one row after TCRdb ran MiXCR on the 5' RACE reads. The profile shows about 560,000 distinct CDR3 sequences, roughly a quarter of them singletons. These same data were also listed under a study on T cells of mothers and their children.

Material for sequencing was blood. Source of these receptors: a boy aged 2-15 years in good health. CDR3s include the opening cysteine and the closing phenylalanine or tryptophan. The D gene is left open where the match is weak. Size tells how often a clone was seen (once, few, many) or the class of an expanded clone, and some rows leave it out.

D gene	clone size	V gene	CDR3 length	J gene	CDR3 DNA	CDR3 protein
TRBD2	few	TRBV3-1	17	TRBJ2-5	TGTGCCAGCAGCCACCTAACTGCGGGAGGGCCTAGGGAGACCCAGTACTTC	CASSHLTAGGPRETQYF
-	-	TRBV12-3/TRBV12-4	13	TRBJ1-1	TGTGCCAGCAGTTCACTGTCGAACACTGAAGCTTTCTTT	CASSSLSNTEAFF
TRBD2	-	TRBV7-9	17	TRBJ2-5	TGTGCCAGCAGCTTAGGCGGGAGCAACGGGTACCAAGAGACCCAGTACTTC	CASSLGGSNGYQETQYF
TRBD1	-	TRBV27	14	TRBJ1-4	TGTGTCAGCAGTCCGACAGGGTTTAATGAAAAACTGTTTTTT	CVSSPTGFNEKLFF
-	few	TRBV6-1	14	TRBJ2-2	TGTGCCAGCAGTGAAGCGCTTAGCGGAGGGGAGCTGTTTTTT	CASSEALSGGELFF
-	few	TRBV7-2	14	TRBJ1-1	TGTGCCAGCAGCCCGGGACGGCAGAACACTGAAGCTTTCTTT	CASSPGRQNTEAFF
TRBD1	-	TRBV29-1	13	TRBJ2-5	TGCAGCGTCCTCAGGGGGAACCAAGAGACCCAGTACTTC	CSVLRGNQETQYF
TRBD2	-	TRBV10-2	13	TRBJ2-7	TGCGCCAGCAGCGGGACTAGCGGGAACGAGCAGTACTTC	CASSGTSGNEQYF
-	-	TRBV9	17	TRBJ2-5	TGTGCCAGCAGCGTAGCTACGGGGGCTTTAGGCCAAGAGACCCAGTACTTC	CASSVATGALGQETQYF
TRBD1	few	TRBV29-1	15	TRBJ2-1	TGCAGCGTTTTAGGGGGACAGGGGTCCTACAATGAGCAGTTCTTC	CSVLGGQGSYNEQFF
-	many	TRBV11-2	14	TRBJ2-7	TGTGCCAGCAGCTCCTTACAGGGCTCCTACGAGCAGTACTTC	CASSSLQGSYEQYF
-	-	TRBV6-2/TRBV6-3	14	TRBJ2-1	TGTGCCAGCAGTTCCGGGAGTCCTCCTTGGGAGCAGTTCTTC	CASSSGSPPWEQFF
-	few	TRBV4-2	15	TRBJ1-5	TGTGCCAGCAGCCAAGACAGGGTGACATATCAGCCCCAGCATTTT	CASSQDRVTYQPQHF
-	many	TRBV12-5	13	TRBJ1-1	TGTGCTAGTGGTTTGTACGTGGGCACTGAAGCTTTCTTT	CASGLYVGTEAFF
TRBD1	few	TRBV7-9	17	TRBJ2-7	TGTGCCAGCAGCTTTGCCGCCTGGGACAGAATTTCCTACGAGCAGTACTTC	CASSFAAWDRISYEQYF
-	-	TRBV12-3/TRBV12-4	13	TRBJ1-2	TGTGCCAGCAGACAGACAAGTCACTATGGCTACACCTTC	CASRQTSHYGYTF
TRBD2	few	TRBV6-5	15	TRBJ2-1	TGTGCCAGCAGCCTCAGCGGGGACCGATACAATGAGCAGTTCTTC	CASSLSGDRYNEQFF
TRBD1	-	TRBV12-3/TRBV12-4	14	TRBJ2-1	TGTGCCAGCAGTTTTGGGACAGACCAAGAGACCCGGTACTTC	CASSFGTDQETRYF
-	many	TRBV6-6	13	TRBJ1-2	TGTGCCAGCAGTTACATCGGGACATATGGCTACACCTTC	CASSYIGTYGYTF
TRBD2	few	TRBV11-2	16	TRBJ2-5	TGTGCCAGCAGCTCTCTAGCGGGGGAGGGGCAAGAGACCCAGTACTTC	CASSSLAGEGQETQYF
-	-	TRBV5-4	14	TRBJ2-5	TGTGCCAGCAGCCCCGGGAGCAACCAAGAGACCCAGTACTTC	CASSPGSNQETQYF
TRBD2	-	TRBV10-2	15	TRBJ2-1	TGCGCCAGCAGCCTACTAGCGGGAGTGCTCAATGAGCAGTTCTTC	CASSLLAGVLNEQFF
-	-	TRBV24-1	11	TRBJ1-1	TGTGCCACCAGTGTAGGCACTGAAGCCTTCTTT	CATSVGTEAFF
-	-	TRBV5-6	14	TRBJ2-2	TGTGCCAGCAGCTTAGGGACCTTCACCGGGGAGCTGTTTTTT	CASSLGTFTGELFF
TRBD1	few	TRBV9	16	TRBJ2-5	TGTGCCAGCAGCGACCCCGGGACAGGGTTTGGGGAGACCCAGTACTTC	CASSDPGTGFGETQYF
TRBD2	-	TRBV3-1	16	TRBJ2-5	TGTGCCAGCAGCCAGGCCCTGGGACTAGGAAAAGAGACCCAGTACTTC	CASSQALGLGKETQYF